This note documents a single T cell receptor (beta chain) sequence. The antigen is undetermined. The data stem from a study of cytomegalovirus exposure and HLA in healthy donors. Study as a whole: Unique TCR beta sequences numbering around 110 million came from 150 million to 200 million T cells in an earlier analysis. Across around 400 genotyped donors, 81% landed in the Caucasian-associated ancestry cluster.

Study results and limitations: Evidence from a later analysis indicated that most CMV-associated TCR beta chains looked HLA-restricted. Fewer N-insertions (relative to the roughly 610-donor mean) were reportedly seen in an Asian-associated ancestry cluster in a later analysis.

It was with 60 Vbeta and 13 Jbeta primers that the PCR ran. Sequencing was performed with immunoSEQ multiplex PCR; in TCRdb, only in-frame clones are kept and a portion is missing. This sample carries roughly 140,000 clones, roughly 63% of them seen once, and the ten largest clones take roughly 7%. The J segment lost 2 bases and the V segment lost 5 bases, leaving 9 bases of the junction unmatched. Germline V gene data show CDR1 as SGHRS and CDR2 as YFSETQ. The CDR3 sequence is 15 residues long. The chain is built from TRBV5-1 and TRBJ2-5, with 7 bases aligning to TRBD1. Sequencing was performed on PBMCs. The TCR originated in a woman aged 60-75 years in good health and CMV-seropositive. The chain's CDR3 is CASREQGLGQETQYF. The CDR3 nucleotides read TGCGCCAGCAGGGAACAGGGGTTGGGGCAAGAGACCCAGTACTTC.